Sequencing of this TCR beta chain was carried out in a study of prognosis after radiotherapy for stage I lung cancer. Overall study: Enrolled patients had stage I non-small cell lung cancer and entered the cohort between 2018 and January 2019. All non-small cell lung cancer patients were considered medically inoperable. While about seven patients had squamous cell carcinoma tumors, the tumors of 11 to 12 were adenocarcinoma.

This clonotype is classed as medium-sized. The CDR3 contains 14 residues. V lost 2 bases, J lost 4 bases, and 12 bases lay in between. Germline CDR1 and CDR2: DFQATT and SNEGSKA (reference sequence). Two-round multiplex PCR on genomic DNA was the method by which TCR beta CDR3 was amplified. First-round PCR used primers specific to each TRBV and TRBJ gene. TCRdb redid the calling of the multiplex PCR reads with MiXCR, one entry per CDR3 protein. Of around 13,000 distinct CDR3 sequences listed, about 32% are singletons. This receptor was identified in a donor at least 50 years old with non-small cell lung cancer. The sample here was PBMCs, taken before or after stereotactic body radiation therapy (not recorded which). The chain recombines TRBV20-1 with TRBJ2-1, with D hard to call. The CDR3 sequence: CSARSDAAYNEQFF. The CDR3, as DNA: TGCAGTGCTAGATCCGACGCGGCGTACAATGAGCAGTTCTTC.